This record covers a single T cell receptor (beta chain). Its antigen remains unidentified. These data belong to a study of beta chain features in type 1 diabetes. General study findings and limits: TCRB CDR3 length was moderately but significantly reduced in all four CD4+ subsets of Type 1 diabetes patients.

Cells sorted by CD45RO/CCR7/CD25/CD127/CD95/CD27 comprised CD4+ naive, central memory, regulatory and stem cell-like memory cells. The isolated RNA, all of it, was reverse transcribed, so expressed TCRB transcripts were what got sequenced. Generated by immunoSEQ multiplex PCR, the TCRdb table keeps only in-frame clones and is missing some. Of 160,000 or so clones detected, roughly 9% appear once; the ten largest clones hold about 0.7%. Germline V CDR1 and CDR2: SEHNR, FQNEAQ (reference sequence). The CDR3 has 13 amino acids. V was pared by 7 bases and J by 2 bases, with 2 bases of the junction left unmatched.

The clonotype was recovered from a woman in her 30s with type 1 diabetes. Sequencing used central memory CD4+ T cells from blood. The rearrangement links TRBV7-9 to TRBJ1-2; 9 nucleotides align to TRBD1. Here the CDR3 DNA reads TGTGCCAGCATCGGGACAGGGAACTATGGCTACACCTTC. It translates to CASIGTGNYGYTF.